This T cell receptor (beta chain) is from a study of blood T cell repertoires in COVID-19 (TCRdb year 2020). In terms of the full investigation: Samples from collaborators originated in the United States, Italy and Spain and spanned both the acute and convalescent phases of COVID-19. The prospective study material was composed of cDNA or gDNA derived from T cells, B-cell-depleted T cells, or PBMCs. Deeply sampled blood TCRbeta repertoires from subjects exposed to, actively infected with, or recovered from COVID-19 were included in the dataset. The repertoires were made available in a free public database intended to serve as a resource for research on the immune response to SARS-CoV-2. Samples came from the ongoing ImmuneRACE study (first 160 participants) plus 1,254 subjects from 6 global collaborators. Nearly every sample came with metadata listing a de-identified subject ID, COVID-19 status, age in years and sex. HLA class I and class II types, where available, came from metadata supplied by the sample provider rather than from assay-based typing.

Whole blood was collected in K2EDTA tubes by collaborating institutions according to the institutions' own protocols. For TCRbeta analysis, collaborators shipped samples as frozen whole blood, isolated PBMCs, or DNA extracted from either of those sample types. The cysteine opens and the phenylalanine closes a CDR3 of 13 amino acids. Of the read, only the CDR3 DNA is kept; its 39 bases are in frame from base 1. Sequences SQVTM (CDR1) and ANQGSEA (CDR2) are obtained from the germline V gene. The junction carries 13 bases between V and J, which are trimmed by 8 bases and 3 bases respectively. TCRbeta CDR3 regions were amplified from genomic DNA by means of the immunoSEQ Assay, a bias-controlled multiplex PCR. The authors processed their data as follows. Within the assay, amplification of reference gene primers was used to estimate how many nucleated cells each sample contained. To quantify the absolute abundance of each unique TCRbeta CDR3 rearrangement, sequence reads were collapsed and filtered. Productive Simpson clonality was computed per sample as the square root of Simpson's diversity index over productive rearrangements. Here the immuneACCESS table is served through TCRdb, limited to in-frame sequences with V and J called. Missing clones are a known gap in these copies; in checked studies unresolved V genes cover under half, and the rest lacks a known reason. D and trimming were read from the DNA, whereas the V and J calls and clone size are those reported in that table. This sample comprises approximately 11,000 clones, about 89% of them detected only once. The ten largest make up roughly 22% of the sample.

A word on this clone: This receptor's antigen is unknown. No much larger clone is present one base from it, and per-base qualities are unavailable.

Study-wide conclusions, independent of this receptor: The amount of clinical and demographic metadata varied by source and participant and was provided uncurated.

Sequenced: peripheral blood. The TCR comes from a woman aged 55-69 years with active COVID-19. The V and J segments used are TRBV29-1 and TRBJ2-2; perhaps TRBD2 is the D gene, with 6 bases matching. The CDR3 reads CSISGVHTGELFF. The DNA sequence reads TGCAGCATTTCGGGGGTACACACCGGGGAGCTGTTTTTT.